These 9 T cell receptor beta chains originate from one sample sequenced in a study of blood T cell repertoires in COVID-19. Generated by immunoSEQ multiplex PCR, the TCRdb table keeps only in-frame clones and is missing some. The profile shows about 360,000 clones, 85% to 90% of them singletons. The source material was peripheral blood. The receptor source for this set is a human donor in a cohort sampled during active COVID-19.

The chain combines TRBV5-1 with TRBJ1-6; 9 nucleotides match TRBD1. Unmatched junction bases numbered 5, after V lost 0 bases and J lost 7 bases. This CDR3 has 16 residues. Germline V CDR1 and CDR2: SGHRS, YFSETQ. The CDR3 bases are TGCGCCAGCAGCTTGGGGCCAGGACAGGGGAATTCACCCCTCCACTTT. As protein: CASSLGPGQGNSPLHF.

Written as DNA, the CDR3 is TGTGCCAGCGCCCCGGGACAGGATAGCAATCAGCCCCAGCATTTT. It encodes CASAPGQDSNQPQHF. This chain links TRBV7-9 with TRBJ1-5, with 8 bases fitting TRBD1. V gave up 8 bases and J gave up 0 bases; unmatched junction bases: 6. Germline CDR1 reads SEHNR; CDR2 reads FQNEAQ (reference sequence). The CDR3 is 15 residues long.

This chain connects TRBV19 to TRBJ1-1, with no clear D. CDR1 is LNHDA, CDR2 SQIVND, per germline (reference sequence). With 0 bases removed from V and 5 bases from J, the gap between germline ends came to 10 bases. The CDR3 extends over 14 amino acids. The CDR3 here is CASSIDPQATEAFF. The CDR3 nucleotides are TGTGCCAGTAGTATAGACCCCCAGGCAACTGAAGCTTTCTTT.

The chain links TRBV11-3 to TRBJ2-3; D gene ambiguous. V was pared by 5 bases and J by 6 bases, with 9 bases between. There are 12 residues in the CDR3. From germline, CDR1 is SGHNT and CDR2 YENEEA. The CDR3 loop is CASSPNGDTQYF. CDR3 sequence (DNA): TGTGCCAGCAGCCCCAACGGGGATACGCAGTATTTT.

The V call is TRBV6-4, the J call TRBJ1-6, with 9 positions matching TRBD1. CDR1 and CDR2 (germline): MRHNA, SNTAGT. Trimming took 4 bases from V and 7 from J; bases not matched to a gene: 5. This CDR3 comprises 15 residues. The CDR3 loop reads CASSAEDRGNSPLHF. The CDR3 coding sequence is TGTGCCAGCAGTGCAGAAGACAGGGGGAATTCACCCCTCCACTTT.

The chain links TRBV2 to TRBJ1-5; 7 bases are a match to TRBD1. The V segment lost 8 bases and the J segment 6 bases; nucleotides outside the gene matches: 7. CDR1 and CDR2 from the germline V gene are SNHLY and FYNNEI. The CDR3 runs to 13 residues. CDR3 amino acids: CASETDRSQPQHF. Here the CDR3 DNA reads TGTGCCAGCGAAACGGACAGGAGTCAGCCCCAGCATTTT.

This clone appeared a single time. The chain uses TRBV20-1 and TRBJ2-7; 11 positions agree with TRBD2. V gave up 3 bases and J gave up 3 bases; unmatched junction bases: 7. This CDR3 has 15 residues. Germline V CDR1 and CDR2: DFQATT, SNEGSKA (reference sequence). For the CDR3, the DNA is TGCAGTGCTAGTTCTGGACTAGCGGGCTACTACGAGCAGTACTTC. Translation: CSASSGLAGYYEQYF.

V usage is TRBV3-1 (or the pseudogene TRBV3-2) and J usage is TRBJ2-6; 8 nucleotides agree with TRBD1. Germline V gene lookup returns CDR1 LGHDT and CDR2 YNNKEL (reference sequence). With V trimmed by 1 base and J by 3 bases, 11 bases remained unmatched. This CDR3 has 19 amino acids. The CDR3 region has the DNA TGTGCCAGCAGCCAAGGCGGCAGGGGGCTTCTCTATGGGGCCAACGTCCTGACTTTC. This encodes CASSQGGRGLLYGANVLTF.

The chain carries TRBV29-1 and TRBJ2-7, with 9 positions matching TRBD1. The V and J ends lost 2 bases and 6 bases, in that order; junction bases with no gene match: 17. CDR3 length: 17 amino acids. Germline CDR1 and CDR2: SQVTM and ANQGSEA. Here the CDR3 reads CSVETRAGTGGFGEQYF. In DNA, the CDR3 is TGCAGCGTTGAAACCCGGGCGGGAACAGGGGGCTTTGGCGAGCAGTACTTC.